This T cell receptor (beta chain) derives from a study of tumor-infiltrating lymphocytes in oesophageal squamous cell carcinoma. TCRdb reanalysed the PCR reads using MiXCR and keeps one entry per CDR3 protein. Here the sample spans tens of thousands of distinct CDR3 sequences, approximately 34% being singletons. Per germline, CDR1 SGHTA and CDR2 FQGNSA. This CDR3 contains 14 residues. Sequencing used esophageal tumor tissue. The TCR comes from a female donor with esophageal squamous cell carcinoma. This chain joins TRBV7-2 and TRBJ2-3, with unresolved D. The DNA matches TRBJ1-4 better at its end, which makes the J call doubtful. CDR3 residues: CASSARDLNEKLFF. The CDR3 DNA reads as TGTGCCAGCAGCGCCCGGGATCTGAATGAAAAACTGTTTTTT.